This T cell receptor beta chain was recovered during a study of CD8 T cells in ankylosing spondylitis. Study-level findings and limits: Apparently characteristic of ankylosing spondylitis blood was a TCR beta motif (roughly eight highly homologous variants). Reports of some motif variants in reactive arthritis synovial fluid and blood predate this one.

TCRdb used MiXCR to reprocess the 5' RACE reads, holding one entry per CDR3 protein. The data contain about 230,000 distinct CDR3 sequences, around 8% of them singletons. This clonotype occurred many times. The target antigen is unknown. Sequencing was performed on blood, either unsorted or a sorted T cell fraction (not recorded which). The sequence came from a female donor with ankylosing spondylitis or in good health (not recorded which).

The CDR3: CAWLGTSGITGNEQFF. The CDR3 DNA follows: TGTGCCTGGCTAGGGACTAGCGGGATAACGGGCAATGAGCAGTTCTTC. V is TRBV30 and J is TRBJ2-1, with 13 nucleotides matching TRBD2. J lost 6 bases, V lost 5 bases, and 10 bases had no gene match. CDR1 and CDR2 from the germline V gene are GTSNPN and SVGIG (reference sequence). The CDR3 has 16 amino acids.